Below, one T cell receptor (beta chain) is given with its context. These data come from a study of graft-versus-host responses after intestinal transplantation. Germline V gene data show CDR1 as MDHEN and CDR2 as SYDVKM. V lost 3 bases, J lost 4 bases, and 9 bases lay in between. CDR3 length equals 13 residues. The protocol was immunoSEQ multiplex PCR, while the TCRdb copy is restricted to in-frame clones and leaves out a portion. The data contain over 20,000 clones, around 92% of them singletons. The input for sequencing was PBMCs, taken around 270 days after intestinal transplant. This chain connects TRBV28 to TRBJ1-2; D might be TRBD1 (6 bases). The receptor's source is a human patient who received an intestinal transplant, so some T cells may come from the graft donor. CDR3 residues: CASSFPRGYGYTF. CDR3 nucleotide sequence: TGTGCCAGCAGTTTTCCCAGGGGCTATGGCTACACCTTC.